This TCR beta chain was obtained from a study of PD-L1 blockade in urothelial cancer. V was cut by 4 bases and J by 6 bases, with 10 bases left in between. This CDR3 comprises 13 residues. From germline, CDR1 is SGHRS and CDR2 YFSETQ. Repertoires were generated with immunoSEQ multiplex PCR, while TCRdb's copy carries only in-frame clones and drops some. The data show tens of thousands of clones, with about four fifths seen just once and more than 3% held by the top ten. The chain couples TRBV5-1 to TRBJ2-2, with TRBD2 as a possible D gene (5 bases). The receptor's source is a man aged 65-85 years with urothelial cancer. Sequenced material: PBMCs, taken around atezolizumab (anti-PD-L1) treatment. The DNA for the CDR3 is TGCGCCAGCAGCACGGGGTGGGCCGGGGAGCTGTTTTTT. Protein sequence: CASSTGWAGELFF.